Sequencing of this T cell receptor (beta chain) was carried out in a study of OX40 agonist ivuxolimab in advanced cancers. As for the study in general: Treatment received earlier with anti-PD-1, anti-PD-L1 or anti-CTLA-4 agents was allowed, and more than 35% had some. Two patients with cutaneous melanoma and one with hepatocellular carcinoma, three in total, showed partial responses.

V was clipped by 8 bases and J by 6 bases, with 14 bases between them. The CDR3 is made up of 13 amino acids. CDR1 MDHEN and CDR2 SYDVKM come from the germline V gene. Whole-study findings and limits: Among the lowest levels of clonal expansion were found in partial responders at 0.1-3.0 mg/kg.

With regard to this clone: Its cognate antigen is unknown.

TCRdb's copy holds only in-frame clones and misses some; the assay was immunoSEQ multiplex PCR. The sample has 90,000 to 150,000 clones, more than 80% seen once. The sample here was CD4+ or CD8+ T cells sorted from blood, taken in a trial of the OX40 agonist ivuxolimab. This chain connects TRBV28 to TRBJ2-1; D ambiguous. This TCR derives from an adult with an advanced solid tumor such as melanoma, head and neck, liver or kidney cancer. In DNA form, the CDR3 reads TGTGCCAGCCTGGGAACCACCTCCAATGAGCAGTTCTTC. Its protein is CASLGTTSNEQFF. The full variable domain, in which reference TRBV28 and TRBJ2-1 provide the parts outside the CDR3, is DVKVTQSSRYLVKRTGEKVFLECVQDMDHENMFWYRQDPGLGLRLIYFSYDVKMKEKGDIPEGYSVSREKKERFSLILESASTNQTSMYLCASLGTTSNEQFFGPGTRLTVL.